This T cell receptor beta chain was identified in a study of blood T cell repertoires in COVID-19. Study as a whole: From the United States, Italy and Spain came samples of acute and convalescent COVID-19. From T cells, B-cell-depleted T cells, or PBMCs came the material, which was cDNA or gDNA.

Per the original methods: Estimates of nucleated cell counts were drawn from the amplification of reference gene primers. Sequencing used immunoSEQ multiplex PCR; TCRdb keeps in-frame clones, though not all of them. The V and J calls and clone size were taken over from that table, and D and trimming were inferred from the DNA. The sample lists roughly 100,000 clones; about 85% were seen once. Trimming took 1 base from V and 0 from J; bases not matched to a gene: 5. Germline V gives CDR1 MGHRA, CDR2 YSYEKL. The CDR3 runs 16 residues. J is TRBJ2-7 and V is TRBV4-1; 8 bases map to TRBD2. The material sequenced was peripheral blood. The sequence was obtained from a human donor in a cohort sampled during active COVID-19. CDR3 sequence reads: CASSQGPGGASYEQYF. In DNA, the CDR3 is TGCGCCAGCAGCCAAGGTCCGGGGGGGGCCTCCTACGAGCAGTACTTC.